The T cell receptor (beta chain) described here comes from a study of blood T cell repertoires in COVID-19 (dated by TCRdb to 2019 to 2021). About the full investigation: Collaborator samples came from the United States, Italy and Spain and covered acute and convalescent phases of COVID-19. The material from the prospective study consisted of cDNA or gDNA derived from T cells, B-cell-depleted T cells, or PBMCs. The dataset comprised deeply sampled blood TCRbeta repertoires from subjects exposed to, actively infected with, or recovered from COVID-19. A freely available public database, intended as a resource for researchers studying the immune response to SARS-CoV-2, is where the repertoires were released. The samples were drawn from the first 160 participants of the ongoing ImmuneRACE study and from some 1,300 subjects provided by 6 global collaborators. The sample metadata nearly always contained a de-identified subject ID, COVID-19 status, age in years and sex. Where HLA class I and class II types were available, the types were taken from metadata supplied by the sample provider, not from assay-based typing. Overall study outcomes, separate from this receptor: The quantity of clinical and demographic metadata differed by source and by participant and was supplied without curation.

TCRbeta CDR3 regions were amplified from genomic DNA using the immunoSEQ Assay, a bias-controlled multiplex PCR. Processing in the source paper ran as follows. The number of nucleated cells in each sample was estimated from the amplification of reference gene primers within the assay. To quantify the absolute abundance of each unique TCRbeta CDR3 rearrangement, sequence reads were collapsed and filtered. For each sample, productive Simpson clonality was calculated as the square root of Simpson's diversity index over productive rearrangements. In TCRdb, the immuneACCESS table is reduced to in-frame sequences with V and J assigned. These tables do not hold every clone; where another copy was compared, an unresolved V gene accounts for under half, and the others remain unexplained. V and J calls and clone size follow that table, whereas D and trimming were derived from the DNA. The sample table records around 200,000 clones; around 89% of these occur just once. The ten largest account for around 2.6% of the sample.

The germline V gene sets CDR1 to SGHRS and CDR2 to YFSETQ. V is shortened by 4 bases, J by 3 bases, and the region joining them spans 14 bases. The cysteine opens and the phenylalanine closes a CDR3 of 15 amino acids. CDR3 DNA is the only sequence kept; it has 45 bases, read in frame from the first base. In its sample, this clone was seen once. The target of this receptor is not known. Per-base qualities were not stored, and no clone one base away is much larger. Participants in the prospective study were enrolled through a virtual design, were aged roughly 18 to 100 years, and lived in roughly 24 United States geographic areas. To assign participants to cohorts, the prospective study relied on clinical history that participants themselves reported in a screening survey and a study questionnaire. Recovered participants in ImmuneRACE Cohort 3 were defined as having two consecutive negative NP/OP PCR tests, clearance from a healthcare professional, or resolution of symptoms. In the prospective study, mobile phlebotomists collected whole blood, serum and a nasopharyngeal or oropharyngeal swab from each participant. Participants in the prospective study had the option to provide additional blood draws and questionnaires over a roughly two-month period. Before DNA extraction, prospective study blood samples were shipped either frozen or at room temperature.

The source is a young woman who had recovered from COVID-19. This chain joins TRBV5-1 to TRBJ2-1, and perhaps TRBD2 as D gene, on 6 matching bases. Sequencing used PBMCs or T cells enriched from blood (not recorded which). The nucleotides are TGCGCCAGCAGCCTCTCTGGCGGGGACTACAATGAGCAGTTCTTC. Its amino acids are CASSLSGGDYNEQFF.